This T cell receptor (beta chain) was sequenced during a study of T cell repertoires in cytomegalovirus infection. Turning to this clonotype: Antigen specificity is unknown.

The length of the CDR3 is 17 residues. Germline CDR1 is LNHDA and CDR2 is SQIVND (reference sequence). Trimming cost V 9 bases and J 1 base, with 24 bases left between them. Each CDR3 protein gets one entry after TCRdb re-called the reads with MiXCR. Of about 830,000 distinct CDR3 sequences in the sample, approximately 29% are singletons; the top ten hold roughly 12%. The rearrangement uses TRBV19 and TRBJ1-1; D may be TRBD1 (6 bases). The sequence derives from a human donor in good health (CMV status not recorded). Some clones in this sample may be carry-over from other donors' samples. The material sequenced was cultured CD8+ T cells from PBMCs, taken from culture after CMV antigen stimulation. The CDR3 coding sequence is TGTGCCAGCCAAGCACTAACAGGGACGGGATGGAACACTGAAGCTTTCTTT. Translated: CASQALTGTGWNTEAFF.